A selection of T cell receptor beta chains follows, all from one sample in a study of blood T cells in healthy people across ages. TCRdb re-called the 5' RACE reads through MiXCR, storing one row per CDR3 protein. The table includes hundreds of thousands of distinct CDR3 sequences, about 30% detected once. The source material was blood. Every receptor here comes from a woman older than 75 in good health. Each CDR3 is given with its conserved first and last residue. A D gene is named only where the DNA matches it firmly. The size of a clone is reported for some rows only, either as once, few or many, or as a class for expanded clones.

abundance | d_gene | j_gene | v_gene | CDR3nt | CDR3aa
NA | TRBD2 | TRBJ2-7 | TRBV29-1 | TGCAGCGCGACCACAAGAGCGGGGGGGAATCTCAACTACGAGCAGTACTTC | CSATTRAGGNLNYEQYF
NA | NA | TRBJ1-5 | TRBV6-1 | TGTGCCAGCAGTGAAATTTTAAGGGGCCGGCAGCCCCAGCATTTT | CASSEILRGRQPQHF
many | TRBD2 | TRBJ2-5 | TRBV20-1 | TGCAGTGCTAGGCCACCACTAGCGGAGCAGGGGACCCAGTACTTC | CSARPPLAEQGTQYF
few | TRBD2 | TRBJ2-1 | TRBV5-1 | TGCGCCAGCAGCCGGGGGGGCGTGGAGGACGATGAGCAGTTCTTC | CASSRGGVEDDEQFF
many | TRBD2 | TRBJ2-5 | TRBV11-2 | TGTGCCAGCAGCTCGGGACTAGCGGGCAAAGAGACCCAGTACTTC | CASSSGLAGKETQYF
many | NA | TRBJ2-1 | TRBV6-2/TRBV6-3 | TGTGCCAGCAGTTACGATCCCAGAAATGAGCAGTTCTTC | CASSYDPRNEQFF
NA | NA | TRBJ2-1 | TRBV4-1 | TGCGCCAGCAGCCAAGAAGAAGTGTCCTACAATGAGCAGTTCTTC | CASSQEEVSYNEQFF
many | NA | TRBJ2-5 | TRBV11-2 | TGTGCCAGCAGATTTGTGGGACAAGAGACCCAGTACTTC | CASRFVGQETQYF
NA | TRBD2 | TRBJ2-5 | TRBV18 | TGTGCCAGCTCACCGGTGAAAACTAGCGGGGGAGGAGAGACCCAGTACTTC | CASSPVKTSGGGETQYF
many | NA | TRBJ2-1 | TRBV7-9 | TGTGCCAGCAGGCTCCGAGAGACCTCTCGTCCGGCTGATGAGCAGTTCTTC | CASRLRETSRPADEQFF
many | NA | TRBJ2-5 | TRBV5-6 | TGTGCCAGCAGCTTGGGAGAAGTACGGAGGGGCCAAGAGACCCAGTACTTC | CASSLGEVRRGQETQYF
NA | TRBD1 | TRBJ1-1 | TRBV5-1 | TGCGCCAGCAGCTTGGCGGGGACAGCGATGAACACTGAAGCTTTCTTT | CASSLAGTAMNTEAFF
many | NA | TRBJ1-2 | TRBV3-1 | TGTGCCAGCAGCCAACCGGGGCGGGACTATGGCTACACCTTC | CASSQPGRDYGYTF
many | TRBD2 | TRBJ2-1 | TRBV20-1 | TGCAGTGCCGGGGGGGGCCCCTACAATGAGCAGTTCTTC | CSAGGGPYNEQFF
many | NA | TRBJ2-3 | TRBV20-1 | TGCAGTGCCCCCTCCGCGGATACGCAGTATTTT | CSAPSADTQYF
once | NA | TRBJ2-7 | TRBV10-2 | TGCGCCAGCAGCCTAAACAAACCGGGACCAGGGACGTACGAGCAGTACTTC | CASSLNKPGPGTYEQYF
NA | NA | TRBJ1-6 | TRBV30 | TGTGCCCGGAGTGCCCTCGGGGGGGCTTTTGGTTCACCCCTCCACTTT | CARSALGGAFGSPLHF
few | NA | TRBJ2-4 | TRBV7-9 | TGTGCCAGCAGCTACACCACAGAGGTGCTGCAGATCGGGAACATTCAGTACTTC | CASSYTTEVLQIGNIQYF
NA | NA | TRBJ1-4 | TRBV5-1 | TGCGCCAGCAGCGTGGCTGGGGCCCTTGCAACTAATGAAAAACTGTTTTTT | CASSVAGALATNEKLFF
NA | NA | TRBJ2-7 | TRBV5-1 | TGCGCCAGCAGCATCTCTGGTATGATTGCCTACGAGCAGTACTTC | CASSISGMIAYEQYF
many | NA | TRBJ2-1 | TRBV14 | TGTGCCAGCAGCCAAGTGGGTGCTGACAATGAGCAGTTCTTC | CASSQVGADNEQFF
NA | NA | TRBJ2-7 | TRBV4-1 | TGCGCCAGCAGCTCCGGGACTGGGGCCTACAATGAGCAGTACTTC | CASSSGTGAYNEQYF
NA | TRBD2 | TRBJ2-7 | TRBV7-9 | TGTGCCAGCAGCGGCAGACTAGCGGGGGGCAACGAGCAGTACTTC | CASSGRLAGGNEQYF
NA | NA | TRBJ2-1 | TRBV13 | TGTGCCAGCAGCTTAGGGCACATGAATTCCAGTGAGCAGTTCTTC | CASSLGHMNSSEQFF
NA | TRBD2 | TRBJ2-1 | TRBV5-1 | TGCGCCAGCAGCGGACTAGCGGGGGGCGGGAGAGAGCAGTTCTTC | CASSGLAGGGREQFF
many | TRBD2 | TRBJ2-5 | TRBV12-3/TRBV12-4 | TGTGCCAGCAGTTTAGGGACTAGCTCGCTGGAGACCCAGTACTTC | CASSLGTSSLETQYF
NA | NA | TRBJ1-2 | TRBV6-1 | TGTGCCAGCAGTGACCCCGCCTCGGCCATCTATGGCTACACCTTC | CASSDPASAIYGYTF
few | NA | TRBJ2-1 | TRBV3-1 | TGTGCCAGCAGCCAAGTTTCCTACAATGAGCGGTTCTTC | CASSQVSYNERFF
many | NA | TRBJ2-5 | TRBV3-1 | TGTGCCAGCAGCCCGGGGCTAGCGAGCTCCCAAGAGACCCAGTACTTC | CASSPGLASSQETQYF
many | NA | TRBJ1-6 | TRBV20-1 | TGCAGTGCTGGTCAGTGGATGGATAATTCACCCCTCCACTTT | CSAGQWMDNSPLHF
many | NA | TRBJ1-2 | TRBV3-1 | TGTGCCAGCAGCCGACGGGACACCGAGAACTATGGCTACACCTTC | CASSRRDTENYGYTF
many | TRBD1 | TRBJ1-2 | TRBV7-9 | TGTGCCAGCAGCCCCGGGACAGAAAATGGCTACACCTTC | CASSPGTENGYTF
many | TRBD1 | TRBJ2-3 | TRBV6-1 | TGTGCCAGCAGCAGAAGACAGGGGGACACAGATACGCAGTATTTT | CASSRRQGDTDTQYF
many | NA | TRBJ1-2 | TRBV7-2 | TGTGCCAGCAGGTGGGAGAGGGCGTATGGCTACACCTTC | CASRWERAYGYTF
few | NA | TRBJ2-2 | TRBV24-1 | TGTGCCACCAGTGATTTAAGGCCGACGAACACCGGGGAGCTGTTTTTT | CATSDLRPTNTGELFF
few | TRBD1 | TRBJ2-1 | TRBV19 | TGTGCCAGTAGTCCGGACAGGGCCAATGAGCAGTTCTTC | CASSPDRANEQFF
many | NA | TRBJ2-7 | TRBV7-3 | TGTGCCAGCAGCTTAACGCAGGGGGGTGGCGAGCAGTACTTC | CASSLTQGGGEQYF
NA | NA | TRBJ2-1 | TRBV4-1 | TGCGCCAGCAGCATAAACAATGAGCAGTTCTTC | CASSINNEQFF
NA | NA | TRBJ2-4 | TRBV7-9 | TGTGCCAGCAGCTTAGACAGAACCTACGAGCAGTGCTTC | CASSLDRTYEQCF
many | NA | TRBJ2-1 | TRBV7-3 | TGTGCCAGCAGCTATGGGGGGGCCTCCAATGAGCAGTTCTTC | CASSYGGASNEQFF
many | TRBD2 | TRBJ2-3 | TRBV6-2/TRBV6-3 | TGTGCCAGCAGTTATTCACTAGCGGGAGCAGATACGCAGTATTTT | CASSYSLAGADTQYF
NA | TRBD2 | TRBJ2-1 | TRBV7-2 | TGTGCCAGCAGCTTAGAACTAGCGGGGGGTTACAATGAGCAGTTCTTC | CASSLELAGGYNEQFF
few | NA | TRBJ1-2 | TRBV9 | TGTGCCAGCAGCTCTCCTAGGGGGGGGGGTAACTATGGCTACACCTTC | CASSSPRGGGNYGYTF
NA | NA | TRBJ1-2 | TRBV6-5 | TGTGCCAGCAACCCTGGGGGCTGGCCTGGCTACACCTTC | CASNPGGWPGYTF
NA | NA | TRBJ1-3 | TRBV29-1 | TGCAGCGTTGAAGCCCTCCTGGGAAACACCATATATTTT | CSVEALLGNTIYF
many | NA | TRBJ2-7 | TRBV14 | TGTGCCAGCAGCCAGATTCAGGGCTACGAGCAGTACTTC | CASSQIQGYEQYF
many | NA | TRBJ2-1 | TRBV6-5 | TGTGCCAGCAGTTACGCACAGGGTAGGGCCAATGAGCAGTTCTTC | CASSYAQGRANEQFF
few | NA | TRBJ1-5 | TRBV10-2 | TGCGCCAGCAGTGAATATCGGGAGGATCAGCCCCAGCATTTT | CASSEYREDQPQHF
NA | NA | TRBJ2-7 | TRBV5-1 | TGCGCCAGCAGCTGGGAAGGGGGGCCTTACGAGCAGTACTTC | CASSWEGGPYEQYF
many | TRBD1 | TRBJ2-7 | TRBV25-1 | TGTGCCAGCAGTGAATTGAGGGACAGGGGCTCGGGCGAGCAGTACTTC | CASSELRDRGSGEQYF
few | NA | TRBJ1-1 | TRBV28 | TGTGCCAGCGGTATGGAAGCTTTCTTT | CASGMEAFF
many | NA | TRBJ2-7 | TRBV28 | TGTGCCAGCAGTTCTGCCCAGAGCTACGAGCAGTACTTC | CASSSAQSYEQYF
many | TRBD1 | TRBJ1-6 | TRBV20-1 | TGCAGTGCTAGTCTCGGACAGGAGTATTCACCCCTCCACTTT | CSASLGQEYSPLHF
NA | NA | TRBJ2-2 | TRBV12-3/TRBV12-4 | TGTGCCAGCAGTTTGACGAACACCGGGGAGCTGTTTTTT | CASSLTNTGELFF
many | TRBD1 | TRBJ2-7 | TRBV7-3 | TGTGCCAGCAGCTCAGATCCCGGGACAGGGACCTACGAGCAGTACTTC | CASSSDPGTGTYEQYF
many | TRBD2 | TRBJ2-1 | TRBV24-1 | TGTGCCACCAGTGATCCTAGCGGGGGGGCCTCCTACAATGAGCAGTTCTTC | CATSDPSGGASYNEQFF
many | NA | TRBJ1-5 | TRBV7-2 | TGTGCCAGCAGCTTCCGCGGGGATGATGGGCAGCCCCAGCATTTT | CASSFRGDDGQPQHF
many | NA | TRBJ2-7 | TRBV15 | TGTGCCACCAGCAGAGATGCAGACGAGCAGTACTTC | CATSRDADEQYF